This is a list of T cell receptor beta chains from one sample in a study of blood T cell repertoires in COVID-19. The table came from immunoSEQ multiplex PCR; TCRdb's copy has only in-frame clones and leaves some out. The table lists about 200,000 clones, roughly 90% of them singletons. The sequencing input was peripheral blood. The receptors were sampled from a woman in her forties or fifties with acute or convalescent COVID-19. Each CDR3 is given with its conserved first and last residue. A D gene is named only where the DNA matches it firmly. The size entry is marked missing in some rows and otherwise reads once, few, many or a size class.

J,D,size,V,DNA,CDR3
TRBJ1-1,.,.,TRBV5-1,TGCGCCAGCAGCTTCCCCGAGAGCATGAACACTGAAGCTTTCTTT,CASSFPESMNTEAFF
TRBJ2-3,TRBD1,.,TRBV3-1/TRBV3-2,TGTGCCAGCAGCCCCCGAGGGCAGGGGGTGGGAGATACGCAGTATTTT,CASSPRGQGVGDTQYF
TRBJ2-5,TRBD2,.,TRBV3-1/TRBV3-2,TGTGCCAGCAGCCAAGGAAATTCGGGGGGGCTGTCAGAGACCCAGTACTTC,CASSQGNSGGLSETQYF
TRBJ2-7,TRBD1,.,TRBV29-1,TGCAGCGCTTTTGGGGGGTCTCCGGGACAGGGCTACGAGCAGTACTTC,CSAFGGSPGQGYEQYF
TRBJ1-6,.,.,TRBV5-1,TGCGCCAGCAGCTTGACTCAGCCGGAGAATAATTCACCCCTCCACTTT,CASSLTQPENNSPLHF
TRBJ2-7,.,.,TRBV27,TGTGCCAGCAGGACCTACAGTAGCGAGCAGTACTTC,CASRTYSSEQYF
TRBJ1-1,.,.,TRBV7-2,TGTGCCAGCAGCCCCCCCGGGGGGAGCACTGAAGCTTTCTTT,CASSPPGGSTEAFF
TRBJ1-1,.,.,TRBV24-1,TGTGCCACCAGTCGGGGTTTAGACACTGAAGCTTTCTTT,CATSRGLDTEAFF
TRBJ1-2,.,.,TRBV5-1,TGCGCCAGCAGCCTCGGGGGTACTAATAACTATGGCTACACCTTC,CASSLGGTNNYGYTF
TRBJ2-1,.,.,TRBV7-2,TGTGCCAGCAGCCTTCTAGCATACTCCTACAATGAGCAGTTCTTC,CASSLLAYSYNEQFF
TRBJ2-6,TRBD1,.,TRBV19,TGTGCCAGTAGCCGACAGGGCACTTGGTCTGGGGCCAACGTCCTGACTTTC,CASSRQGTWSGANVLTF
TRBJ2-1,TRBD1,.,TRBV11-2,TGTGCCAGCAGCCCACGACAGGGGGGTTACAATGAGCAGTTCTTC,CASSPRQGGYNEQFF
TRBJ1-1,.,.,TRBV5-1,TGCGCCAGCAGCTTGGGGTTAAACATGAACACTGAAGCTTTCTTT,CASSLGLNMNTEAFF
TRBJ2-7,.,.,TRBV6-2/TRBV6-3,TGTGCCAGCAGTTATTCGGCCAGGGAACTCCCAACGTCCTACGAGCAGTACTTC,CASSYSARELPTSYEQYF
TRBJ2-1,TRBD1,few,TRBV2,TGTGCCAGCGGGCTAACAGGGGGATACAATGAGCAGTTCTTC,CASGLTGGYNEQFF
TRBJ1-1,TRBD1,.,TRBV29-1,TGCAGCGCCAGGAGTACAGGGGACACTGAAGCTTTCTTT,CSARSTGDTEAFF
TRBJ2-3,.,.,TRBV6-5,TGTGCCAGCGGATGGGGGGAAGTCGACACAGATACGCAGTATTTT,CASGWGEVDTDTQYF